This T cell receptor (beta chain) emerged from a study of PD-1 blockade in classical Hodgkin lymphoma. Study-wide results and caveats: Prior to therapy, complete responders displayed diversity much like that of newly diagnosed patients. Compared with baseline, CD4+ but not CD8+ TCR diversity had risen significantly by C4D1.

The CDR3 consists of 15 residues. Per the germline V gene, CDR1 is MNHEY and CDR2 is SMNVEV (reference sequence). Trimming removed 4 bases at V and 0 bases at J, with 13 bases between. Every patient experienced relapse after autologous stem cell transplantation, and brentuximab vedotin exposure varied. Best responses included complete response and partial response; otherwise, the best response was progressive disease. A word on this clone: The antigen is undetermined.

Generated by immunoSEQ multiplex PCR, the TCRdb table keeps only in-frame clones and is missing some. Of roughly 41,000 clones detected, about 74% appear once; the ten largest clones hold around 22%. The TCR was taken from a human donor with classical Hodgkin lymphoma. V gene TRBV27 combines with J gene TRBJ2-7, with D perhaps given as TRBD1 or TRBD2 (5 bases each). The source material was peripheral blood mononuclear cells (PBMCs), sampled at baseline. Written as DNA, the CDR3 is TGTGCCAGCAGTTCCCGGGACCGTAGCTCCTACGAGCAGTACTTC. Its protein product is CASSSRDRSSYEQYF.